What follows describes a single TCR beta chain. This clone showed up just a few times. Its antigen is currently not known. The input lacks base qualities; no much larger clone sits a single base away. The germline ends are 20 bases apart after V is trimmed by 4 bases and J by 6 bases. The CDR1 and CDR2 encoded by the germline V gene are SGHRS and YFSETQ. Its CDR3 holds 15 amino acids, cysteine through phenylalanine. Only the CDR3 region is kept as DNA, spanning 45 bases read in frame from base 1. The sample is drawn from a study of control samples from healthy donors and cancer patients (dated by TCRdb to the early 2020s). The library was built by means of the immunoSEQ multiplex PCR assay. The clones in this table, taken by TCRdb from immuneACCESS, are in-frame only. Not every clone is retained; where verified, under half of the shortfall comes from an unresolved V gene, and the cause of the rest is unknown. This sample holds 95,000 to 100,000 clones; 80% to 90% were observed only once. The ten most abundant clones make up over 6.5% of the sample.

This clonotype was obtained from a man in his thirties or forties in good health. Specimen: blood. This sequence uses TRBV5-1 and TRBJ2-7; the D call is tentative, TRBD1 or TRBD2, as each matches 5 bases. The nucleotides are TGCGCCAGCAGCCCGGACCCCGGGACCGCGACCGAGCAGTACTTC. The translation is CASSPDPGTATEQYF. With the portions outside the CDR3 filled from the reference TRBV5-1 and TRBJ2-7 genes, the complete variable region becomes KAGVTQTPRYLIKTRGQQVTLSCSPISGHRSVSWYQQTPGQGLQFLFEYFSETQRNKGNFPGRFSGRQFSNSRSEMNVSTLELGDSALYLCASSPDPGTATEQYFGPGTRLTVT.